This record looks at one T cell receptor (beta chain) sequence and its context. This record comes from a study of CD8 T cells in ankylosing spondylitis. This CDR3 contains 14 residues. Per germline, CDR1 SGDLS and CDR2 YYNGEE. The junction had 5 bases not matched to a gene; V was cut back by 2 bases and J by 6 bases. TCRdb ran MiXCR on the 5' RACE reads and lists one entry per CDR3 protein. The data show about 42,000 distinct CDR3 sequences, around 3.8% seen once. The sample comprised blood, either unsorted or a sorted T cell fraction (not recorded which). The sequence came from a female donor with ankylosing spondylitis or in good health (not recorded which). The chain joins TRBV9 to TRBJ2-3; 8 bases fit TRBD1. In DNA form, the CDR3 reads TGTGCCAGCAGCGTCGGACAGGGATCGGATACGCAGTATTTT. Protein sequence: CASSVGQGSDTQYF.